The present T cell receptor beta chain was sequenced within a study of cytomegalovirus exposure and HLA in healthy donors. Study results and caveats: Relative to the roughly 700-donor mean, N-insertions were reportedly fewer in an Asian-associated ancestry cluster in a later analysis. A highly shared variant cluster was judged a likely technical artifact.

Trimming took 4 bases from V and 8 from J; bases not matched to a gene: 7. The CDR3 is made up of 14 amino acids. Germline CDR1 reads SEHNR; CDR2 reads FQNEAQ (reference sequence). About this clone itself: The antigen remains undetermined.

The PCR ran on 60 Vbeta and 13 Jbeta primers. Data came from immunoSEQ multiplex PCR; TCRdb stores just in-frame clones and leaves some out. The sample yields about 160,000 clones, roughly 80% seen once. V is TRBV7-9 and J is TRBJ2-1; TRBD2 agrees at 8 bases. This sequence originates from a woman between 50 and 59 years old in good health and CMV-seronegative. The specimen sequenced was PBMCs. The CDR3: CASSSPGGAYEQFF. DNA of the CDR3: TGTGCCAGCAGCTCCCCGGGAGGGGCGTATGAGCAGTTCTTC.